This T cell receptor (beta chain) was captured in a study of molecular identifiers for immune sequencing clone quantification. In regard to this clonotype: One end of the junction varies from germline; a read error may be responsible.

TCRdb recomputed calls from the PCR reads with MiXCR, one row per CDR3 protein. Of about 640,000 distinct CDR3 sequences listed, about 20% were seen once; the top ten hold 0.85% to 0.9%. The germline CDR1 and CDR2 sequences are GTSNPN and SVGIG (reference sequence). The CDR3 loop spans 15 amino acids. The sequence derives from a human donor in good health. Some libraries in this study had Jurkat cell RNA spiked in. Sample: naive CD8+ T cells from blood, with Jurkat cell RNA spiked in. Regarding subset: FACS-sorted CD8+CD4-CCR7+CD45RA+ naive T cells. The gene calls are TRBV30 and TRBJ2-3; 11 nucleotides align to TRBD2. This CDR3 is CAWTLAGGFTDRQCF. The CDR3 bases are TGTGCCTGGACTCTAGCGGGAGGATTCACAGATAGGCAGTGTTTT.